This T cell receptor beta chain was profiled in a study of PD-1 blockade in classical Hodgkin lymphoma. Following autologous stem cell transplantation, relapse occurred in every patient, and exposure to brentuximab vedotin varied. There are 10 residues in the CDR3. Germline V CDR1 and CDR2: DFQATT, SNEGSKA (reference sequence). Some clones are missing from TCRdb's copy, which holds only in-frame ones; the method was immunoSEQ multiplex PCR. The sample consists of roughly 96,000 clones, nearly 90% of them appearing once. This TCR derives from a human donor with classical Hodgkin lymphoma. The specimen was peripheral blood mononuclear cells (PBMCs), collected before the second cycle of nivolumab. The V and J genes are TRBV20-1 and TRBJ2-5; D uncertain. The J call may be incorrect, as the DNA end agrees better with TRBJ2-7. CDR3 protein: CSARDNEQYF. CDR3 bases: TGCAGTGCTAGAGATAACGAGCAGTACTTC.